This T cell receptor beta chain originates from a study of CD8 T cells in ankylosing spondylitis. Regarding this clonotype: The target antigen is unknown.

Scientists made TCR beta libraries using quantitative 5'-RACE with molecular barcodes. Via MiXCR, TCRdb re-called the 5' RACE reads, giving one row per CDR3 protein. This table holds 100,000 to 150,000 distinct CDR3 sequences, about 15% found once. Findings of the study overall: Significant enrichment of disease-linked clones was reportedly seen in matched ankylosing spondylitis synovial fluid. Apparently characteristic of ankylosing spondylitis blood was a TCR beta motif (about 8 highly homologous variants).

The sequence was collected from a male donor with ankylosing spondylitis. Sequenced sample: blood, either unsorted or a sorted T cell fraction (not recorded which).

This CDR3 reads CASSFYQANQPQHF. The CDR3 DNA reads TGTGCCAGCAGTTTTTACCAAGCCAATCAGCCCCAGCATTTT. The J gene is TRBJ1-5, the V gene TRBV28; D unresolved. This CDR3 has 14 amino acids. V lost 3 bases, J lost 3 bases, and 9 bases lay in between. The germline V gene encodes CDR1 MDHEN and CDR2 SYDVKM.